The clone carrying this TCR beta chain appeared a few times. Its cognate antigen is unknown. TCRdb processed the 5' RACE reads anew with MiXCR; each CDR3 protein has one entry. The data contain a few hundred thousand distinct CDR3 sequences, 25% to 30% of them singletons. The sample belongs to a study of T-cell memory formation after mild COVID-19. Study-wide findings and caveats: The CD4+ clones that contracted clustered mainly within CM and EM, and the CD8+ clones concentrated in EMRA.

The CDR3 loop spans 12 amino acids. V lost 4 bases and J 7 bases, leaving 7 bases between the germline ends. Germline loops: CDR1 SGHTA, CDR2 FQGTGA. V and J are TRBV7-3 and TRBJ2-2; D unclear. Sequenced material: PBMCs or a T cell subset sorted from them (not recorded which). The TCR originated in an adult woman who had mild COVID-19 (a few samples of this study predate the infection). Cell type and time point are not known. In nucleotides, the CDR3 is TGTGCCAGCAGCTCTTATAGCGGGGAGCTGTTTTTT. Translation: CASSSYSGELFF. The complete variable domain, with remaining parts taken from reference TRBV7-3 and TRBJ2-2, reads GAGVSQTPSNKVTEKGKYVELRCDPISGHTALYWYRQSLGQGPEFLIYFQGTGAADDSGLPNDRFFAVRPEGSVSTLKIQRTERGDSAVYLCASSSYSGELFFGEGSRLTVL.